The entry below gives a single TCR beta chain sequence along with its context. Its antigen is currently not known. It has no much larger one-base neighbor in the sample; base qualities were not kept. The data are from a study of shared clonotypes between healthy human individuals (dated by TCRdb to the early 2020s). A note on the overall study: The cohort included three men and a couple of women between 18 and 49 years of age. Different laboratories and diverse techniques were used to prepare libraries and sequence TCR repertoires, to increase sequencing depth and limit assay-specific biases. The study deeply sequenced blood TCR repertoires of roughly five healthy adults to estimate repertoire size and the extent of clonotype sharing between individuals. For each donor, three plates each were used for CD4 naive and CD4 memory, two plates were used for CD8 naive, and one plate was used for CD8 memory. Each donor's leukapheresis produced roughly between roughly 0.9 and 8.9 billion PBMCs.

The CDR3 runs 13 residues from the cysteine to the phenylalanine. Kept here is only the CDR3 DNA, which spans 39 bases and is read in frame from base 1. Reading the germline V gene gives CDR1 MNHEY and CDR2 SVGAGI. V loses 5 bases of germline sequence and J loses 4 bases, and the interval between the two ends is 9 bases. Findings and caveats that apply to the study as a whole: Pairwise subsampling indicated that sequencing depth was expected to affect the degree of clonotype sharing among donors. Compared with non-shared clonotypes, the clonotypes found in all four sorted-subset donors had higher generation probabilities. Larger estimated clonotype richness was generally found for naive subsets than for memory subsets. When several donors were compared, the shared fraction of clonotypes was 5% to 6.5% for naive CD4, around 4% for naive CD8, 2% to 2.5% for memory CD4, and under 0.5% for memory CD8. Rarefaction of sorted-subset datasets indicated incomplete sequencing despite the large sequencing depth. Because the study included only a small number of donors, the genetic and exposure-history diversity represented was limited. Only blood was sampled, and tissue TCR repertoires likely differ from those in blood.

Using the deep immunoSEQ assay, TCR CDR3 regions were amplified from genomic DNA by multiplex PCR. Extracted genomic DNA from each cell subset was spread evenly across all wells of several immunoSEQ 96-well plates, with each plate serving as a replicate. For sorted subsets, 200 ng of genomic DNA, equivalent to 25,000 to 30,000 T cell genomes, went into each replicate PCR. The purified libraries were quantified using a Qubit 3.0 fluorometer, sized with a Bioanalyzer 2100, and then quantified again using the KAPA Library Quantification kit. Every immunoSEQ 96-well plate was sequenced on a dedicated single-read 150-cycle Illumina NextSeq 550 flow cell. Per the source publication's procedure: Because the immunoSEQ output included only junctional sequences and no quality scores, the filtering could not be the same as the filtering used for full-length reads. Sequences were annotated with PyIR, a Python wrapper for IgBLAST v1.9, and V/J genes and CDR3 were assigned using IMGT germline references. Reads were removed for weak V/J assignments (E-value above 1e-6), missing CDR3, stop codons, out-of-frame junctions, or ambiguous translated residues. V3J clonotypes were defined as sequences sharing an identical inferred V gene, J gene, and CDR3 amino acid sequence. The percentage overlap between two repertoires was calculated by dividing the number of shared unique clonotypes by the size of the smaller repertoire. Richness of each repertoire was evaluated using RTK rarefaction, the Chao1 estimator, and Recon v2.1 estimates of unobserved clonotypes. Generation probabilities were computed with OLGA for all TCRbeta clonotypes obtained by the gDNA method from a handful of donors. TCRdb carries this immuneACCESS record with in-frame sequences only. Its versions omit some clonotypes, under half of them owing to an unresolved V gene in the studies checked, with the rest unexplained. The V and J calls and clone size come from that table; D and trimming were worked out from the DNA. The sample profile shows about 2 million clones; approximately 95% of them were found once. The top ten clones comprise about 0.13% of the sample.

Healthy HIV-negative adults with no recently reported acute infections or vaccinations were included as donors. Only Caucasian adults living in Nashville, Tennessee, USA were represented among the donors. CD4+ T cells were enriched by magnetic negative selection, after which naive cells were positively selected on CD45RA and the negative fraction was taken as the memory subset. Blood was obtained by leukapheresis, after which PBMCs were separated by Ficoll-Histopaque density gradient centrifugation and cryopreserved in liquid nitrogen vapor phase. Analytical flow cytometry was used to check the purity and quantity of every magnetically sorted T cell population. Genomic DNA was isolated from every sorted fraction and measured by UV absorbance on a Nanodrop 2000c.

The chain links TRBV6-5 with TRBJ1-3; the D gene cannot be named for sure. The sequence was obtained from a man aged 18-30 years in good health. Source material: naive CD4+ T cells sorted from blood. The label giving this sample's cell subset or site can be read as: CD45RA+ positively selected. The CDR3 loop reads CASSKGSGNTIYF. The DNA reads TGTGCCAGCAGTAAAGGATCCGGAAACACCATATATTTT.